The T cell receptor beta chain under discussion was sequenced for a study of cytomegalovirus exposure and HLA in healthy donors. The PCR employed 60 Vbeta primers together with 13 Jbeta primers. Measured with immunoSEQ multiplex PCR; TCRdb has only the in-frame clones, and not every one. The sample holds about 130,000 clones, 80% seen once. Germline V gives CDR1 MNHEY, CDR2 SVGAGI. Trimming removed 7 bases from V and 8 bases from J; junction bases left unmatched: 8. The CDR3 length is 13 residues. J is TRBJ1-2 and V is TRBV6-5, with TRBD1 identical over 9 bases. This receptor was obtained from a man between 40 and 49 years old in good health and CMV-seronegative. The sample consisted of PBMCs. The DNA for the CDR3 is TGTGCCAGCAACCCGGGACAGGGCTCAGGCTACACCTTC. It codes for CASNPGQGSGYTF.